The 8 T cell receptor beta chains given below trace back to one sample, sequenced in a study of T cell repertoires in cytomegalovirus infection. TCRdb called the reads again in MiXCR, with one record for every CDR3 protein. The repertoire includes about 740,000 distinct CDR3 sequences, roughly 35% of them detected once, and around 2.6% sits in the top ten. The sample was PBMCs. The receptor set was obtained from a human donor in good health (CMV status not recorded). Some clones in this sample may be carry-over from other donors' samples.

This clonotype was seen a few times. The chain combines TRBV7-8 with TRBJ1-5, with D hard to call. The germline gives CDR1 SGHVS, CDR2 FQNEAQ. This CDR3 has 12 residues. V was trimmed by 3 bases and J by 6 bases, leaving 6 bases between them. CDR3 amino acids: CASSFFSQPQHF. Here the CDR3 DNA reads TGTGCCAGCAGCTTTTTCAGTCAGCCCCAGCATTTT.

The rearrangement links TRBV29-1 to TRBJ2-7; 7 nucleotides align to TRBD2. Unmatched junction bases numbered 2, after V lost 6 bases and J lost 0 bases. CDR1 is SQVTM, CDR2 ANQGSEA, per germline. The CDR3 is 12 residues long. This chain's CDR3 is CSVGDYSYEQYF. DNA of the CDR3: TGCAGCGTGGGGGACTACTCCTACGAGCAGTACTTC.

This clonotype has a handful of counts. CDR3 loop: CASSSLGAELIQETQYF. CDR3 in DNA: TGTGCCAGCAGCTCCCTTGGAGCGGAATTAATCCAAGAGACCCAGTACTTC. The rearrangement joins TRBV7-2 to TRBJ2-5, with TRBD2 as a possible D gene (5 bases). The V and J ends lost 4 bases and 1 base respectively, with 19 bases between them. Germline CDR1 reads SGHTA; CDR2 reads FQGNSA. The CDR3 loop spans 17 amino acids.

The V gene is TRBV7-8, the J gene TRBJ1-4; possible D gene TRBD1, 5 bases. Germline-derived CDR1 and CDR2 are SGHVS and FQNEAQ. Trimming cost V 4 bases and J 0 bases, with 18 bases left between them. The CDR3 has 18 amino acids. CDR3 sequence reads: CASSSGQGLRATNEKLFF. The CDR3 DNA sequence: TGTGCCAGCAGCTCCGGGCAGGGCCTCCGTGCAACTAATGAAAAACTGTTTTTT.

This clonotype was seen ten or more times. V gene TRBV7-6 combines with J gene TRBJ1-3; TRBD1 is a possible D gene (5 bases). Between the trimmed V and J ends, which lost 1 base and 2 bases, there was a span of 12 bases. The length of the CDR3 is 16 residues. Germline V CDR1 and CDR2: SGHVS, FNYEAQ. The CDR3 sequence is CASSLGGASAGNTIYF. In DNA, the CDR3 is TGTGCCAGCAGCTTAGGTGGGGCCTCGGCTGGAAACACCATATATTTT.

This chain joins TRBV20-1 and TRBJ2-3; 8 nucleotides match TRBD2. Germline values: CDR1 DFQATT, CDR2 SNEGSKA (reference sequence). The V gene end was trimmed by 3 bases and the J gene end by 0 bases; junction bases not matched to a gene: 8. The CDR3 is 16 amino acids. DNA for the CDR3: TGCAGTGCTAGTAAAGAAGCGGGGGCCAGCACAGATACGCAGTATTTT. Translation: CSASKEAGASTDTQYF.

V is TRBV7-8 and J is TRBJ2-1; the D gene is possibly TRBD1 (6 bases). V was cut by 3 bases and J by 1 base, with 10 bases left in between. Looked up from germline, CDR1 is SGHVS and CDR2 is FQNEAQ. The CDR3 sequence is 15 residues long. The CDR3 DNA reads TGTGCCAGCAGCTTCATAGGGGGATCCTACAATGAGCAGTTCTTC. Its protein product is CASSFIGGSYNEQFF.

This clonotype has a handful of counts. The chain has TRBV20-1 and TRBJ2-1, with TRBD1 matching 7 bases. The CDR3 sequence is 12 residues long. Trimming cost V 0 bases and J 8 bases; bases outside gene matches: 1. Germline V lookup: CDR1 DFQATT, CDR2 SNEGSKA (reference sequence). This chain's CDR3 is CSAREQGHEQFF. Written as DNA, the CDR3 is TGCAGTGCTAGAGAACAGGGGCATGAGCAGTTCTTC.